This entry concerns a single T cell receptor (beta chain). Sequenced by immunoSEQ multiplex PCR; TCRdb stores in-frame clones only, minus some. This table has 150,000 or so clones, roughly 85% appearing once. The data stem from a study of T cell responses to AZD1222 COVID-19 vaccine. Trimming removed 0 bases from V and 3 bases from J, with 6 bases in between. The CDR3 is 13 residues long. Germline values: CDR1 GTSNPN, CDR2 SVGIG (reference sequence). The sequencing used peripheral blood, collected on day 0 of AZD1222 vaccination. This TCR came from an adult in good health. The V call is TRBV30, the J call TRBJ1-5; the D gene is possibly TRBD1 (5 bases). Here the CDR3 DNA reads TGTGCCTGGAGTGTGGGGCTCAATCAGCCCCAGCATTTT. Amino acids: CAWSVGLNQPQHF.